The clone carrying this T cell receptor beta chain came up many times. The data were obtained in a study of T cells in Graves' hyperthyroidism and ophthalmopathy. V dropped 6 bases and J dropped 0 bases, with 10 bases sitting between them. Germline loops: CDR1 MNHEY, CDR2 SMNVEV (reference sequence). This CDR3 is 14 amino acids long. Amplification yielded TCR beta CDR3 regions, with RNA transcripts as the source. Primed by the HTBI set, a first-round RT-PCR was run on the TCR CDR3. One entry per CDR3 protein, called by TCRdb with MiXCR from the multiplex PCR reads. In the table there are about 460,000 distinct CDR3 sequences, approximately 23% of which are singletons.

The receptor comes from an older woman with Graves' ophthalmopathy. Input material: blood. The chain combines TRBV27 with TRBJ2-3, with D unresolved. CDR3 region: CASRPLSSTDTQYF. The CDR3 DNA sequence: TGTGCCAGCAGACCTCTGTCCAGCACAGATACGCAGTATTTT.